The 16 T cell receptor beta chains presented below share a single source sample, sequenced in a study of T cells in Graves' hyperthyroidism and ophthalmopathy (dated 2019 in TCRdb). The library was produced with multiplex PCR. Instrument on record: Illumina HiSeq 2000. The TCR beta CDR3 regions were amplified from RNA transcripts. A first-round RT-PCR of the TCR CDR3 used the HTBI primer set with the Qiagen OneStep RT-PCR kit. TCRdb passed the public sequencing reads through fastp at Q25 and MiXCR, retaining productive beta sequences. Duplicate CDR3 protein sequences are folded into a single record with the most common DNA and genes. The sample yields hundreds of thousands of distinct CDR3 sequences; roughly 15% were counted once. Less than 15% of the sample goes to the ten largest clones. The sequenced sample was blood. The source of these receptors is a man between 18 and 29 years old with Graves' ophthalmopathy.

This clonotype has a handful of counts. As DNA, the CDR3 is TGCGCCAGCAGCCATACCGGCGGACTAGATTCCTACGAGCAGTACTTC. Translation gives CASSHTGGLDSYEQYF. The chain links TRBV4-1 to TRBJ2-7; 7 bases align to TRBD2. J lost 1 base, V lost 3 bases, and 9 bases had no gene match. This CDR3 has 16 amino acids. Germline CDR1 is MGHRA and CDR2 is YSYEKL.

The genes are TRBV5-1 and TRBJ2-2, with D perhaps TRBD1 or TRBD2 (7 bases each). V lost 8 bases and J 4 bases, leaving 21 bases between the germline ends. Per germline, CDR1 SGHRS and CDR2 YFSETQ. The CDR3 length is 16 residues. In nucleotides, the CDR3 is TGCGCCAGTGGGGAGAGACAGGGAGGGAGCACCGGGGAGCTGTTTTTT. Its protein is CASGERQGGSTGELFF.

The sample holds many counts of this clonotype. The genes are TRBV2 and TRBJ1-1; 7 bases match TRBD1. The length of the CDR3 is 16 residues. V shed 0 bases, J shed 2 bases, and the junction held 6 bases outside the gene matches. Germline V lookup: CDR1 SNHLY, CDR2 FYNNEI. The CDR3 sequence is CASSEAGGQYNTEAFF. For the CDR3, the DNA is TGTGCCAGCAGTGAAGCGGGGGGACAGTATAACACTGAAGCTTTCTTT.

This clonotype came up once. One base away lies a much larger clone, so this may be a sequencing read error. The CDR3 protein is CTIRGDYRNNEQFF. Written as DNA, the CDR3 is TGTACCATCAGAGGGGACTACCGAAACAATGAGCAGTTCTTC. The chain joins TRBV10-3 to TRBJ2-1, with 7 bases matching TRBD2. Germline V lookup: CDR1 ENHRY, CDR2 SYGVKD. The length of the CDR3 is 14 residues.

This clonotype showed up many times. V is TRBV5-1 and J is TRBJ1-5; TRBD1 is a possible D gene (5 bases). The CDR3 sequence is 15 residues long. The germline V gene encodes CDR1 SGHRS and CDR2 YFSETQ. Trimming pared 1 base from V and 1 base from J, leaving 9 bases between. CDR3 amino acids: CASSLFRASNQPQHF. CDR3 nucleotides: TGCGCCAGCAGCTTGTTCAGGGCGAGCAATCAGCCCCAGCATTTT. The whole variable domain, filled in from reference TRBV5-1 and TRBJ1-5, reads KAGVTQTPRYLIKTRGQQVTLSCSPISGHRSVSWYQQTPGQGLQFLFEYFSETQRNKGNFPGRFSGRQFSNSRSEMNVSTLELGDSALYLCASSLFRASNQPQHFGDGTRLSIL.

This clonotype has ten or more counts. The chain carries TRBV18 and TRBJ1-5; D not resolved. The germline V and J ends were trimmed by 2 bases and 6 bases, with 8 bases remaining between them. Germline V gives CDR1 KGHSH, CDR2 LQKENI. This CDR3 spans 13 amino acids. DNA for the CDR3: TGTGCCAGCTCACCAGGGGATCGTCAGCCCCAGCATTTT. It encodes CASSPGDRQPQHF.

The rearrangement uses TRBV4-2 and TRBJ2-3; D unresolved. Looked up from germline, CDR1 is LGHNA and CDR2 is YNFKEQ. V shed 0 bases and J shed 2 bases, with 6 bases lying between them. This CDR3 contains 14 residues. The CDR3 is CASSQDGFTDTQYF. DNA of the CDR3: TGTGCCAGCAGCCAAGATGGGTTCACAGATACGCAGTATTTT.

This clonotype came up many times. CDR3 loop: CASSPSTGSSYEQYF. CDR3 in DNA: TGTGCCAGCTCACCGAGTACAGGAAGCTCCTACGAGCAGTACTTC. This rearrangement joins TRBV18 to TRBJ2-7; possible D gene TRBD1, 5 bases. The V and J ends lost 3 bases and 0 bases respectively, with 12 bases between them. The CDR3 totals 15 residues. Germline-derived CDR1 and CDR2 are KGHSH and LQKENI.

This clonotype was found many times. The chain recombines TRBV27 with TRBJ2-7, with 10 nucleotides matching TRBD2. There are 14 residues in the CDR3. The V segment lost 6 bases and the J segment 4 bases; nucleotides outside the gene matches: 6. Looked up from germline, CDR1 is MNHEY and CDR2 is SMNVEV (reference sequence). The CDR3: CASSASGRRYEQYF. CDR3 coding DNA: TGTGCCAGCAGCGCTAGCGGGAGAAGGTACGAGCAGTACTTC.

This clonotype was counted at least ten times. The rearrangement links TRBV28 to TRBJ1-2; D call uncertain. Germline V CDR1 and CDR2: MDHEN, SYDVKM. V dropped 6 bases and J dropped 7 bases, with 12 bases sitting between them. The CDR3 is 12 amino acids. The chain's CDR3 is CASSPRDLGYTF. CDR3 bases: TGTGCCAGCAGCCCCCGAGATCTTGGCTACACCTTC.

This clonotype was counted many times. This sequence joins TRBV11-2 and TRBJ2-1, with TRBD2 identical over 7 bases. The CDR3 spans 15 residues. Germline values: CDR1 SGHAT, CDR2 FQNNGV. V shed 5 bases and J 5 bases; nucleotides not matched to a gene: 9. The CDR3 DNA follows: TGTGCCAGCAGCCGAGGCCGCGGGGGAAACAATGAGCAGTTCTTC. Its protein product is CASSRGRGGNNEQFF.

This clonotype showed up just a few times. This rearrangement joins TRBV20-1 to TRBJ1-2; maybe TRBD1 (5 bases). This CDR3 comprises 12 residues. V dropped 7 bases and J dropped 9 bases, with 18 bases sitting between them. The germline V gene encodes CDR1 DFQATT and CDR2 SNEGSKA (reference sequence). DNA for the CDR3: TGCAGTGACAGTTCGGGGGACTTGAGCTACACCTTC. This encodes CSDSSGDLSYTF.

This clonotype was seen many times. This chain connects TRBV7-9 to TRBJ2-4, with 11 bases fitting TRBD2. CDR1 and CDR2 (germline): SEHNR, FQNEAQ (reference sequence). The CDR3 contains 18 residues. After removal of 5 bases from V and 0 bases from J, the junction contained 9 bases not matched to a gene. This CDR3 is CASSPRLAGPLAKNIQYF. CDR3 in DNA: TGTGCCAGCAGCCCTAGACTAGCGGGACCTCTAGCCAAAAACATTCAGTACTTC. The full variable domain, rest sourced from reference TRBV7-9 and TRBJ2-4, is DTGVSQNPRHKITKRGQNVTFRCDPISEHNRLYWYRQTLGQGPEFLTYFQNEAQLEKSRLLSDRFSAERPKGSFSTLEIQRTEQGDSAMYLCASSPRLAGPLAKNIQYFGAGTRLSVL.

This clonotype was recorded many times. The chain employs TRBV18 and TRBJ1-3; D is perhaps TRBD1 (6 bases). Germline V lookup: CDR1 KGHSH, CDR2 LQKENI. This CDR3 comprises 15 residues. The V and J ends lost 6 bases and 0 bases respectively, with 12 bases between them. CDR3 coding DNA: TGTGCCAGCTCTCTCGGACAGTCCTCTGGAAACACCATATATTTT. Translated, it gives CASSLGQSSGNTIYF.

This rearrangement joins TRBV5-6 to TRBJ1-2, with D perhaps matching TRBD1 (6 bases). Trimming removed 5 bases at V and 4 bases at J, with 15 bases between. The CDR3 contains 14 residues. Germline CDR1 and CDR2: SGHDT and YYEEEE. The CDR3 DNA follows: TGTGCCAGCAGTTCGGACAGCGATCCCTATGGCTACACCTTC. This gives the protein CASSSDSDPYGYTF.

The chain carries TRBV7-9 and TRBJ1-3, with no clear D. The germline V and J ends were trimmed by 7 bases and 1 base, with 11 bases remaining between them. Germline V lookup: CDR1 SEHNR, CDR2 FQNEAQ (reference sequence). The CDR3 spans 14 residues. Here the CDR3 DNA reads TGTGCCAGCAATGGGTTGTGGTCTGGAAACACCATATATTTT. This gives the protein CASNGLWSGNTIYF.